This record looks at one T cell receptor beta chain sequence and its context. What it binds is not known. The protocol was immunoSEQ multiplex PCR, while the TCRdb copy is restricted to in-frame clones and leaves out a portion. The sample holds fewer than 90,000 clones, 94% seen once. The record originates from a study of graft-versus-host responses after intestinal transplantation. Turning to the study itself: Among the recipients, all got anti-thymocyte globulin induction and then tacrolimus and steroids for approximately 3 years.

Study outcomes and limitations: Recipient marrow held GvH clones, some first seen in ileum or blood. Where graft-donor T cell macrochimerism was present, patients had high graft-versus-host to host-versus-graft clonal ratios in allografts.

CDR3 length: 17 amino acids. The germline V gene encodes CDR1 MNHNS and CDR2 SASEGT. The V end lost 3 bases, the J end lost 4 bases, and 21 bases lay between the germline ends. The source material was unstimulated CD4+ T cells sorted from spleen or lymph node cells, sampled before transplant. J is TRBJ1-2 and V is TRBV6-1; TRBD1 might be the D (5 bases). This clonotype was sampled from a human donor who was the organ donor for an intestinal transplant. CDR3 nucleotides: TGTGCCAGCAGTGAGATTCCTCAGGGTACCTTAAGCTATGGCTACACCTTC. Amino acids: CASSEIPQGTLSYGYTF.